This T cell receptor (beta chain) came from a study of tumor and adjacent non-tumor tissue in lung cancer. For the study at large: There were approximately twelve adenocarcinoma, a couple of squamous cell carcinoma and 1 small cell lung cancer cases. On average, productive TCRbeta reads reached some 4.2 million per sample. Study-wide findings and caveats: TCR diversity was significantly greater in tumor than normal lung tissue. Higher tumor TCR diversity was associated with shorter survival.

TCRbeta libraries were built with three rounds of nested PCR, modified from ARM-PCR. In TCRdb, the multiplex PCR reads were re-called with MiXCR into one record per CDR3 protein. The sample yields 220,000 or so distinct CDR3 sequences, 60% to 75% seen once. Germline CDR1 reads SQVTM; CDR2 reads ANQGSEA. The CDR3 is 13 amino acids. This sample's RNA came from whole unsorted tissue. Notes on this clonotype: Antigen unknown. A read error may produce the germline difference seen at one junction end.

J is TRBJ2-5 and V is TRBV29-1; no firm D call. The receptor comes from a man aged 60 to 75 with non-small cell lung cancer. Material: lung tumor tissue. In DNA form, the CDR3 reads TGCAGCGTTGCTTTTGGTATGAAAGTGACCCGGTACTTC. Protein: CSVAFGMKVTRYF. Drawing the rest from reference TRBV29-1 and TRBJ2-5, the complete variable domain is SAVISQKPSRDICQRGTSLTIQCQVDSQVTMMFWYRQQPGQSLTLIATANQGSEATYESGFVIDKFPISRPNLTFSTLTVSNMSPEDSSIYLCSVAFGMKVTRYFGPGTRLLVL.